These 3 T cell receptor beta chains were all obtained from the same sample, sequenced in a study of identical twins. MiXCR, applied by TCRdb to the 5' RACE reads, yields one record per CDR3 protein. The table has 310,000 or so distinct CDR3 sequences, roughly 9.7% seen once. These same data were also listed under a study on yellow fever vaccine responses in identical twins.

What was sequenced was CD8+ T cells sorted from blood. Every receptor here comes from a woman aged 18-29 years in good health.

The table lists this clonotype with a few counts. The chain joins TRBV27 to TRBJ2-3, with no clear D. Trimming left V 4 bases short and J 6 bases short, with 8 bases between. Germline CDR1 MNHEY, CDR2 SMNVEV (reference sequence). This CDR3 comprises 12 residues. The CDR3 sequence is CASSSRSDTQYF. CDR3 nucleotide sequence: TGTGCCAGCAGTTCGCGTTCTGATACGCAGTATTTT.

In this sample, this clonotype turned up many times. The chain couples TRBV11-2 to TRBJ2-2; 8 bases match TRBD2. With V trimmed by 5 bases and J by 2 bases, 10 bases remained unmatched. The germline V gene encodes CDR1 SGHAT and CDR2 FQNNGV. The CDR3 runs 17 residues. This CDR3 is CASSPSGSGGNTGELFF. In DNA form, the CDR3 reads TGTGCCAGCAGCCCCTCAGGCAGCGGGGGAAACACCGGGGAGCTGTTTTTT.

This clonotype was picked up a small number of times. The chain uses TRBV6-1 and TRBJ2-3; tentatively, D is TRBD1 or TRBD2 (5 bases each). This CDR3 comprises 15 residues. V lost 6 bases and J lost 0, with 13 bases in between. From germline, CDR1 is MNHNS and CDR2 SASEGT. This CDR3 is CASSRHWGSTDTQYF. CDR3 DNA sequence: TGTGCCAGCAGCCGACATTGGGGGAGCACAGATACGCAGTATTTT.